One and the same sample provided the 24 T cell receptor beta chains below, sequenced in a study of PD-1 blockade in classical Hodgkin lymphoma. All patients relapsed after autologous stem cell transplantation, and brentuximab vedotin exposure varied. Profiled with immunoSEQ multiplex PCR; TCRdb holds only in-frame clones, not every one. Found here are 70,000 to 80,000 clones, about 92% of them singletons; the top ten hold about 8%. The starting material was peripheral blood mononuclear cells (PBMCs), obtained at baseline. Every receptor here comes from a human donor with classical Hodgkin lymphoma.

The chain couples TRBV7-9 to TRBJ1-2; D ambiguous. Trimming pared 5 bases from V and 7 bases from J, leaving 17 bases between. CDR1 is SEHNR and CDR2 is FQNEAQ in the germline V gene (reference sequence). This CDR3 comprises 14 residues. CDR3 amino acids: CASSPRNPTGGYTF. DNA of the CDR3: TGTGCCAGCAGCCCCAGGAACCCAACGGGTGGCTACACCTTC.

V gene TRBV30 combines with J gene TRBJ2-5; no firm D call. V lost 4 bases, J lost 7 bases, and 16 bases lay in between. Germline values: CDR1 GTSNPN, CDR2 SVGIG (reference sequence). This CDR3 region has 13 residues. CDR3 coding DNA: TGTGCCTGGATATCGAGTGGGTTTGGGACCCAGTACTTC. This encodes CAWISSGFGTQYF.

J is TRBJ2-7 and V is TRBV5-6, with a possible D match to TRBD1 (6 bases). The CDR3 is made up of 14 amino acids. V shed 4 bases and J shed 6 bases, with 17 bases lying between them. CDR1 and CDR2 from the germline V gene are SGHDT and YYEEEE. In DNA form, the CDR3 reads TGTGCCAGCAGCCAGACAGGTTCTTCGGTCGAGCAGTACTTC. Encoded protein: CASSQTGSSVEQYF.

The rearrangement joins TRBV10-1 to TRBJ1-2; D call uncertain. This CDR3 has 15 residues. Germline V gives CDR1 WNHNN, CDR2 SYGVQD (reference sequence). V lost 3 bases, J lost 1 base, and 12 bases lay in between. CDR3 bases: TGCGCCAGCAGTGAAAGGGCAGATTTTAACTATGGCTACACCTTC. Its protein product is CASSERADFNYGYTF.

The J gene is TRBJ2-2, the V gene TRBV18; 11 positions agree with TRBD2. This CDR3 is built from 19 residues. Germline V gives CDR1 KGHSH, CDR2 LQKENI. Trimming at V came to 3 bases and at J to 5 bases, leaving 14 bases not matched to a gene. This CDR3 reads CASSPVTSGTHTGTGELFF. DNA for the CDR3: TGTGCCAGCTCACCTGTGACTAGCGGGACCCACACGGGGACCGGGGAGCTGTTTTTT. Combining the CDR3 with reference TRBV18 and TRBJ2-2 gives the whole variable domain NAGVMQNPRHLVRRRGQEARLRCSPMKGHSHVYWYRQLPEEGLKFMVYLQKENIIDESGMPKERFSAEFPKEGPSILRIQQVVRGDSAAYFCASSPVTSGTHTGTGELFFGEGSRLTVL.

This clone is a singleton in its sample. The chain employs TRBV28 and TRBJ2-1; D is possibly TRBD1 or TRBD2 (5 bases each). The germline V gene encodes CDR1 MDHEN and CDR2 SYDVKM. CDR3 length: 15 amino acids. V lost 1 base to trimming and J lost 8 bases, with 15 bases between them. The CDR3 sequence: CASSLYVGLRDEQFF. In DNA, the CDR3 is TGTGCCAGCAGTTTATACGTCGGACTCAGGGATGAGCAGTTCTTC. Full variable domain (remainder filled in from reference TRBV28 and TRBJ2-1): DVKVTQSSRYLVKRTGEKVFLECVQDMDHENMFWYRQDPGLGLRLIYFSYDVKMKEKGDIPEGYSVSREKKERFSLILESASTNQTSMYLCASSLYVGLRDEQFFGPGTRLTVL.

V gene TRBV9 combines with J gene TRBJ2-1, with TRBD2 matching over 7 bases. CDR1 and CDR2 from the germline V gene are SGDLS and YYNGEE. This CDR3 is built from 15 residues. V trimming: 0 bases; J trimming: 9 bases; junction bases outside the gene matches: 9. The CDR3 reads CASSVVCGRGCEQFF. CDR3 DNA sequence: TGTGCCAGCAGCGTAGTGTGCGGGAGAGGTTGTGAGCAGTTCTTC.

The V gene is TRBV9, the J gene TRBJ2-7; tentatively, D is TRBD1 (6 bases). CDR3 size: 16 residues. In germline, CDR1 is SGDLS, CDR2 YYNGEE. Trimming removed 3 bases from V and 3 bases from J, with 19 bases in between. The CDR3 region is CASSGSYRDGDYEQYF. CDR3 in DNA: TGTGCCAGCAGCGGAAGTTACAGGGATGGAGACTACGAGCAGTACTTC.

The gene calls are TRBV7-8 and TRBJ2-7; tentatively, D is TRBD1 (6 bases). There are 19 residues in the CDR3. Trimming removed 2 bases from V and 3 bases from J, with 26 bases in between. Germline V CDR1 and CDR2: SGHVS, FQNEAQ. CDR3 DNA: TGTGCCAGCAGCTTACGTGGGCTCCACCAGAGGGGGAAATTCTACGAGCAGTACTTC. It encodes CASSLRGLHQRGKFYEQYF.

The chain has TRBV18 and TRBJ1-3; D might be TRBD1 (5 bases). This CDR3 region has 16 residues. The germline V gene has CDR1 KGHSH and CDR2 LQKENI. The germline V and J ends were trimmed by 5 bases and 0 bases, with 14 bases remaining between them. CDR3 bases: TGTGCCAGCTCAGGGTGGGGCCAAAACTCTGGAAACACCATATATTTT. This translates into CASSGWGQNSGNTIYF.

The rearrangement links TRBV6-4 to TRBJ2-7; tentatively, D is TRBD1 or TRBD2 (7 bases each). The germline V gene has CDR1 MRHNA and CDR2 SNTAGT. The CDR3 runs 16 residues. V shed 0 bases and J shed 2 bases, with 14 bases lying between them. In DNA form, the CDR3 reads TGTGCCAGCAGTGACTCCAGGGGGGGGAAGACCTACGAGCAGTACTTC. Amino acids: CASSDSRGGKTYEQYF.

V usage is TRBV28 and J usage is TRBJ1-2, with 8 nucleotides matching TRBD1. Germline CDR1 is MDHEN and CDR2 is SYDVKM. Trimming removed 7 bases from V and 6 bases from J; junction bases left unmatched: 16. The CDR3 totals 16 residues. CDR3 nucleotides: TGTGCCAGCAAGGTCTCAGGGGGCGCACATGTGAATGGCTACACCTTC. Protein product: CASKVSGGAHVNGYTF.

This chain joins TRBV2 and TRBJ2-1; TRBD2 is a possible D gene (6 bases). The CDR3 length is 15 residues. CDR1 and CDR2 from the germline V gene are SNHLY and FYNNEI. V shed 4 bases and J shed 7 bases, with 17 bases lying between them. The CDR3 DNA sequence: TGTGCCAGCAGTGGAACCGAAGGAGGGATGAATGAGCAGTTCTTC. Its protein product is CASSGTEGGMNEQFF.

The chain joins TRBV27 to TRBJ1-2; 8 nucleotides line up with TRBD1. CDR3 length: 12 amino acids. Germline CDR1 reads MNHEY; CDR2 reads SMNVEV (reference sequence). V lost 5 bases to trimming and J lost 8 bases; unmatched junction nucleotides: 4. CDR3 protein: CASSPTGGGYTF. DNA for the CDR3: TGTGCCAGCAGTCCCACAGGGGGAGGCTACACCTTC.

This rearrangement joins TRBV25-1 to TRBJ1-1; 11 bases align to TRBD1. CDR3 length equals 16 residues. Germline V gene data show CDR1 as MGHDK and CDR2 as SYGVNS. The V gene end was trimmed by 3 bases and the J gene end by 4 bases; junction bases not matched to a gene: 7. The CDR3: CASSDEWDRGFTEAFF. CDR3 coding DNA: TGTGCCAGCAGTGATGAGTGGGACAGGGGGTTCACTGAAGCTTTCTTT.

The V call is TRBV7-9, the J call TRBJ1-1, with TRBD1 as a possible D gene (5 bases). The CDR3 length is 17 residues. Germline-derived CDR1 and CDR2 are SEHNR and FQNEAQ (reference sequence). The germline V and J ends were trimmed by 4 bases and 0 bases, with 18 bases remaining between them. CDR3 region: CASSSVAVGLVNTEAFF. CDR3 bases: TGTGCCAGCAGCTCAGTGGCAGTGGGGCTTGTGAACACTGAAGCTTTCTTT.

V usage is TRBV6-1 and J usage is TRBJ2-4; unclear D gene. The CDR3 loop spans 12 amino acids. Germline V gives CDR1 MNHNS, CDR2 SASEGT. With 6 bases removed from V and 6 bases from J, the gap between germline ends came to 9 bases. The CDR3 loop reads CASRERLNIQYF. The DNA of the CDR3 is TGTGCCAGCAGGGAGAGACTAAACATTCAGTACTTC.

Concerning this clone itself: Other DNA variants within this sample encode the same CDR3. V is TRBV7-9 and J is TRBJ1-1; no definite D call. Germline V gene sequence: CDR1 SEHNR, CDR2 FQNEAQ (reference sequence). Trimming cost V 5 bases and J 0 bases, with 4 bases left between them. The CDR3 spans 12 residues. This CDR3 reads CASSSMNTEAFF. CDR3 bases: TGTGCCAGCAGCAGCATGAACACTGAAGCTTTCTTT.

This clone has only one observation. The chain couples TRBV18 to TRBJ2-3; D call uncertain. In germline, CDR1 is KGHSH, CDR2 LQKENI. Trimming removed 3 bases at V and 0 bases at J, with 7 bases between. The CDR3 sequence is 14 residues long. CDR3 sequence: CASSPSRSTDTQYF. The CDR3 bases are TGTGCCAGCTCACCGTCCAGGAGCACAGATACGCAGTATTTT.

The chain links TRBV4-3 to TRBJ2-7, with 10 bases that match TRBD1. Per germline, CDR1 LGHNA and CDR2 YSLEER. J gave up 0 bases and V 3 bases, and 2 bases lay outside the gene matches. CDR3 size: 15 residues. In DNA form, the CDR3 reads TGCGCCAGCAGCCAGGGGACAGGGGTCTCCTACGAGCAGTACTTC. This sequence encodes CASSQGTGVSYEQYF.

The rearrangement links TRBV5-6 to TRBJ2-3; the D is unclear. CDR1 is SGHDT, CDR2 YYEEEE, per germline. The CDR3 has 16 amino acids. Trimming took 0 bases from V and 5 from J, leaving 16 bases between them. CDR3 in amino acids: CASSLGVVDPIDTQYF. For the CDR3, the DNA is TGTGCCAGCAGCTTGGGTGTTGTGGATCCGATAGATACGCAGTATTTT.

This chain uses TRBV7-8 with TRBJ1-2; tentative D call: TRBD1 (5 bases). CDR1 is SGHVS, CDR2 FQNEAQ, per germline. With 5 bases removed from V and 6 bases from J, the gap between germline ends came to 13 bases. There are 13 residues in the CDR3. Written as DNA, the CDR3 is TGTGCCAGCAGCATCCGGGACTCCAATGGCTACACCTTC. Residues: CASSIRDSNGYTF.

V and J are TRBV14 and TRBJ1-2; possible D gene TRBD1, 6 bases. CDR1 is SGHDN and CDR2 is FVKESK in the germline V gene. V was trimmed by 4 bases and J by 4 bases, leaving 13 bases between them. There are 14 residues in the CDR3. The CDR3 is CASSPAGGSYGYTF. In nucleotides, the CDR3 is TGTGCCAGCAGCCCAGCCGGGGGCAGCTATGGCTACACCTTC. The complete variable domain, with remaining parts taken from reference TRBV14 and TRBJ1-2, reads EAGVTQFPSHSVIEKGQTVTLRCDPISGHDNLYWYRRVMGKEIKFLLHFVKESKQDESGMPNNRFLAERTGGTYSTLKVQPAELEDSGVYFCASSPAGGSYGYTFGSGTRLTVV.

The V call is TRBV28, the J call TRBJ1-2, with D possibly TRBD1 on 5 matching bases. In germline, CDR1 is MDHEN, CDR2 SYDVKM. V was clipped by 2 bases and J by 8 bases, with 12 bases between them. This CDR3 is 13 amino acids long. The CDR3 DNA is TGTGCCAGCAGTTTAACCAGGGTAATCGGCTACACCTTC. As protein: CASSLTRVIGYTF.